The next 10 T cell receptor beta chains were all read from a single sample in a study of T cell changes during pregnancy in multiple sclerosis. Measured with immunoSEQ multiplex PCR; TCRdb has only the in-frame clones, and not every one. In the table there are around 99,000 clones, less than 95% of which are singletons. The sample here was peripheral blood, taken in the third trimester of pregnancy. The receptors shown here come from a female donor in good health, enrolled as a control in a pregnancy study.

The chain joins TRBV4-3 to TRBJ1-1; tentative D call: TRBD1 (5 bases). CDR1 LGHNA and CDR2 YSLEER come from the germline V gene. This CDR3 is built from 16 residues. Deletions cut 0 bases from V and 0 bases from J, with 11 bases between. The DNA of the CDR3 is TGCGCCAGCAGCCAAGACGGAGGGACTCTGAACACTGAAGCTTTCTTT. Amino acids: CASSQDGGTLNTEAFF.

The chain has TRBV21-1 and TRBJ2-6; the table gives TRBD1 as D, unverified against the DNA. TRBV21-1 is annotated as a pseudogene. The CDR3 sequence is 18 residues long. CDR3 sequence reads: CASSPRDRPSPGANVLTF. Here the CDR3 DNA reads TGTGCCAGCAGCCCCCGGGACAGGCCATCCCCGGGGGCCAACGTCCTGACTTTC.

The chain uses TRBV10-2 and TRBJ2-1; 8 bases map to TRBD2. V lost 6 bases and J lost 2; bases outside the gene matches: 6. Germline CDR1 and CDR2: WSHSY and SAAADI. CDR3 size: 15 residues. The CDR3 sequence is CASRASRGAYNEQFF. CDR3 bases: TGCGCCAGCAGAGCTTCGCGGGGGGCCTACAATGAGCAGTTCTTC.

This clone was found once. The chain is built from TRBV7-2 and TRBJ1-2; the match to TRBD1 covers 8 bases. This CDR3 region has 16 residues. Per germline, CDR1 SGHTA and CDR2 FQGNSA. Germline trimming cut 1 base from V and 6 bases from J; bases unmatched to any gene: 10. This CDR3 reads CASSLVVDRESDGYTF. The CDR3 DNA follows: TGTGCCAGCAGCTTAGTCGTGGACAGGGAATCGGATGGCTACACCTTC.

This clone was picked up one time. The J gene is TRBJ2-1, the V gene TRBV7-3; tentative D call: TRBD2 (6 bases). Germline assignment: CDR1 SGHTA and CDR2 FQGTGA. There are 12 residues in the CDR3. V lost 3 bases and J 10 bases, leaving 10 bases between the germline ends. This CDR3 reads CASSLGGDEQFF. The DNA for the CDR3 is TGTGCCAGCAGCTTGGGGGGAGACGAGCAGTTCTTC.

This clone appeared a few times. A read error may produce the germline difference seen at one junction end. V and J are TRBV2 and TRBJ1-5, with 7 bases identical to TRBD1. The CDR3 totals 15 residues. Germline values: CDR1 SNHLY, CDR2 FYNNEI. This chain's CDR3 is CASSVMDRRGQAQHF. The DNA for the CDR3 is TGTGCCAGCAGTGTGATGGACAGGAGGGGTCAGGCCCAGCATTTT.

The gene calls are TRBV7-2 and TRBJ2-6, with D possibly matching TRBD2 (7 bases). The V and J ends lost 3 bases and 4 bases respectively, with 13 bases between them. The germline V gene has CDR1 SGHTA and CDR2 FQGNSA. The CDR3 is 16 residues long. The CDR3 loop reads CASSFVGGLGANVLTF. As DNA, the CDR3 is TGTGCCAGCAGCTTTGTGGGGGGGCTCGGGGCCAACGTCCTGACTTTC. The whole variable domain, filled in from reference TRBV7-2 and TRBJ2-6, reads GAGVSQSPSNKVTEKGKDVELRCDPISGHTALYWYRQSLGQGLEFLIYFQGNSAPDKSGLPSDRFSAERTGGSVSTLTIQRTQQEDSAVYLCASSFVGGLGANVLTFGAGSRLTVL.

This clone appeared once. The genes are TRBV6-6 and TRBJ2-5, with D unresolved. This CDR3 has 12 residues. The germline V and J ends were trimmed by 10 bases and 2 bases, with 11 bases remaining between them. Germline V lookup: CDR1 MNHNY, CDR2 SVGAGI (reference sequence). This chain's CDR3 is CATSEEQETQYF. Here the CDR3 DNA reads TGTGCCACATCCGAGGAGCAAGAGACCCAGTACTTC.

The J gene is TRBJ2-7, the V gene TRBV4-2, with 8 bases fitting TRBD2. The CDR3 has 15 amino acids. The V segment lost 4 bases and the J segment 3 bases; nucleotides outside the gene matches: 8. Germline loops: CDR1 LGHNA, CDR2 YNFKEQ. CDR3 sequence reads: CASSPSRGGVYEQYF. CDR3 bases: TGTGCCAGCAGCCCTTCTCGGGGGGGCGTCTACGAGCAGTACTTC.

The chain combines TRBV11-1 with TRBJ2-3; no firm D call. Germline lookup yields CDR1 SGHAT and CDR2 FQDESV (reference sequence). The CDR3 sequence is 15 residues long. V lost 1 base, J lost 0 bases, and 8 bases lay in between. CDR3 region: CASSLGPYSTDTQYF. The DNA of the CDR3 is TGTGCCAGCAGCTTAGGCCCCTATAGCACAGATACGCAGTATTTT. The whole variable domain, filled in from reference TRBV11-1 and TRBJ2-3, reads EAEVAQSPRYKITEKSQAVAFWCDPISGHATLYWYRQILGQGPELLVQFQDESVVDDSQLPKDRFSAERLKGVDSTLKIQPAELGDSAMYLCASSLGPYSTDTQYFGPGTRLTVL.